The 28 T cell receptor beta chains in this list originate from one sample, sequenced in a study of blood T cell repertoires in COVID-19. The table came from immunoSEQ multiplex PCR; TCRdb's copy has only in-frame clones and leaves some out. The sample lists roughly 150,000 clones; approximately 90% were seen once. What was sequenced was peripheral blood. Receptors originate from a man aged 45-60 years who had recovered from COVID-19.

This clone was observed a single time. The rearrangement joins TRBV5-4 to TRBJ2-3; no clear D. The CDR3 sequence is 14 residues long. V was cut by 1 base and J by 2 bases, with 8 bases left in between. Germline V CDR1 and CDR2: SGHNT, YYREEE (reference sequence). CDR3 sequence: CASSLPGPTDTQYF. In DNA, the CDR3 is TGTGCCAGCAGCTTGCCAGGCCCCACAGATACGCAGTATTTT.

The chain is built from TRBV4-1 and TRBJ2-7, with TRBD2 matching 9 bases. There are 15 residues in the CDR3. The germline V gene encodes CDR1 MGHRA and CDR2 YSYEKL. V dropped 3 bases and J dropped 2; count of bases not matched to a gene: 5. CDR3 bases: TGCGCCAGCAGCCACCCGACTAGCGGACCCTACGAGCAGTACTTC. Translation gives CASSHPTSGPYEQYF.

The chain employs TRBV27 and TRBJ1-2, with TRBD1 identical over 9 bases. The length of the CDR3 is 13 residues. V shed 5 bases, J shed 4 bases, and the junction held 2 bases outside the gene matches. CDR1 MNHEY and CDR2 SMNVEV come from the germline V gene (reference sequence). In DNA, the CDR3 is TGTGCCAGCAGTCGACAGGGGGGCTATGGCTACACCTTC. Encoded protein: CASSRQGGYGYTF.

The rearrangement uses TRBV7-2 and TRBJ1-2, with 7 bases identical to TRBD1. In germline, CDR1 is SGHTA, CDR2 FQGNSA. CDR3 size: 17 residues. Trimming at V came to 1 base and at J to 0 bases, leaving 8 bases not matched to a gene. In DNA, the CDR3 is TGTGCCAGCAGCTTAGGACAGGGAAATCTGGCTAACTATGGCTACACCTTC. Translation gives CASSLGQGNLANYGYTF.

The chain couples TRBV5-5 to TRBJ1-4; TRBD1 might be the D (6 bases). Germline CDR1 reads SGHKS; CDR2 reads YYEKEE (reference sequence). The length of the CDR3 is 15 residues. V lost 0 bases, J lost 6 bases, and 12 bases lay in between. The CDR3 reads CASSLAGQRDEKLFF. The CDR3 DNA is TGTGCCAGCAGCTTGGCCGGACAGAGGGATGAAAAACTGTTTTTT.

The V and J genes are TRBV24-1 and TRBJ2-2; D remains ambiguous. Between the trimmed V and J ends, which lost 7 bases and 1 base, there was a span of 12 bases. Germline lookup yields CDR1 KGHDR and CDR2 SFDVKD. This CDR3 has 15 amino acids. The CDR3: CATRPGRGNTGELFF. DNA for the CDR3: TGTGCCACCAGGCCTGGTCGAGGGAACACCGGGGAGCTGTTTTTT.

This rearrangement joins TRBV7-2 to TRBJ2-1; D not certain. The V and J ends lost 1 base and 5 bases respectively, with 6 bases between them. This CDR3 is built from 13 residues. Germline-derived CDR1 and CDR2 are SGHTA and FQGNSA. The CDR3: CASSLGLDNEQFF. As DNA, the CDR3 is TGTGCCAGCAGCTTAGGACTTGACAATGAGCAGTTCTTC.

The genes are TRBV7-2 and TRBJ2-3, with TRBD1 identical over 7 bases. V lost 6 bases and J lost 9; bases outside the gene matches: 9. Germline assignment: CDR1 SGHTA and CDR2 FQGNSA. CDR3 length equals 13 residues. For the CDR3, the DNA is TGTGCCAGCAGTCGAACAGGGGAGAGGACGCAGTATTTT. Translation: CASSRTGERTQYF.

The CDR3 here is CASSAGTSGVTDTQYF. The CDR3 bases are TGTGCCAGCAGTGCCGGGACTAGCGGGGTCACAGATACGCAGTATTTT. The chain combines TRBV6-4 with TRBJ2-3; TRBD2 aligns across 13 bases. Germline lookup yields CDR1 MRHNA and CDR2 SNTAGT. Unmatched junction bases numbered 3, after V lost 4 bases and J lost 2 bases. The CDR3 totals 16 residues.

J is TRBJ2-7 and V is TRBV6-2 or TRBV6-3, with 10 nucleotides matching TRBD2. Germline CDR1 reads MNHEY; CDR2 reads SVGEGT. The CDR3 has 13 amino acids. V dropped 6 bases and J dropped 7; count of bases not matched to a gene: 6. DNA for the CDR3: TGTGCCAGCAGATACGGACTAGCGGAGGAGCAGTACTTC. Translating gives CASRYGLAEEQYF.

The J gene is TRBJ2-2, the V gene TRBV7-2, with TRBD2 matching over 14 bases. Germline loops: CDR1 SGHTA, CDR2 FQGNSA. The CDR3 is 17 residues long. With V trimmed by 5 bases and J by 7 bases, 9 bases remained unmatched. The CDR3 DNA reads TGTGCCAGCAGCCCCCCGGGACTAGCGGGAGCTAACGGGGAGCTGTTTTTT. Translation: CASSPPGLAGANGELFF.

This chain joins TRBV6-7 and TRBJ1-2; TRBD1 might be the D (6 bases). TRBV6-7 is an ORF, and what it does is uncertain. V was cut by 2 bases and J by 3 bases, with 16 bases left in between. There are 16 residues in the CDR3. The CDR3 DNA is TGTGCCAGCAGTTACGGGGGAACAGGGCTTGACTATGGCTACACCTTC. Its protein product is CASSYGGTGLDYGYTF.

The rearrangement uses TRBV3-1 (or the pseudogene TRBV3-2) and TRBJ1-5, with 7 bases fitting TRBD1. This CDR3 comprises 13 residues. V shed 8 bases, J shed 6 bases, and the junction held 7 bases outside the gene matches. The germline V gene encodes CDR1 LGHDT and CDR2 YNNKEL (reference sequence). In DNA form, the CDR3 reads TGTGCCAGCGGAACAGGGGTGGGTCAGCCCCAGCATTTT. This encodes CASGTGVGQPQHF.

CDR3 sequence (DNA): TGTGCCAGCAGCTACCAGGCGGGGCCCCGTGATACGCAGTATTTT. Protein sequence: CASSYQAGPRDTQYF. The rearrangement joins TRBV7-3 to TRBJ2-3, with a tentative D call TRBD2 (6 bases). Trimming took off 4 bases at V and 6 bases at J, with 17 bases between the two ends. This CDR3 comprises 15 residues. Germline V lookup: CDR1 SGHTA, CDR2 FQGTGA.

The genes are TRBV4-2 and TRBJ2-7; D perhaps matches TRBD1 (5 bases). V was shortened by 4 bases and J by 2 bases, with 18 bases between the two germline ends. The CDR3 runs 16 residues. CDR1 is LGHNA, CDR2 YNFKEQ, per germline. DNA of the CDR3: TGTGCCAGCAGCCCCGATCCCGGACAACCGGCCTACGAGCAGTACTTC. Its protein is CASSPDPGQPAYEQYF.

V is TRBV29-1 and J is TRBJ2-7; 7 bases align to TRBD1. The CDR3 has 11 amino acids. Germline-derived CDR1 and CDR2 are SQVTM and ANQGSEA. The J segment lost 6 bases and the V segment lost 4 bases, leaving 3 bases of the junction unmatched. The CDR3 nucleotides read TGCAGCGTTGTAGGGGGCGGCGAGCAGTACTTC. This encodes CSVVGGGEQYF.

The CDR3 DNA is TGTGCCAGCAGCTTAATGGGACAGGGGGCCGCAGGCTCCTACGAGCAGTACTTC. This codes for CASSLMGQGAAGSYEQYF. The rearrangement joins TRBV7-8 to TRBJ2-7; TRBD1 aligns across 12 bases. CDR1 is SGHVS and CDR2 is FQNEAQ in the germline V gene. With V trimmed by 2 bases and J by 0 bases, 8 bases remained unmatched. The length of the CDR3 is 18 residues.

The chain is built from TRBV5-1 and TRBJ2-7, with no clear D. Trimming pared 1 base from V and 5 bases from J, leaving 4 bases between. CDR3 length equals 11 residues. The germline CDR1 and CDR2 sequences are SGHRS and YFSETQ. DNA of the CDR3: TGCGCCAGCAGCTTGAACAACGAGCAGTACTTC. Amino acids: CASSLNNEQYF.

This clone was recorded once. This sequence joins TRBV3-1 (or the pseudogene TRBV3-2) and TRBJ2-7; 10 bases line up with TRBD2. This CDR3 contains 15 residues. Per germline, CDR1 LGHDT and CDR2 YNNKEL (reference sequence). J was trimmed by 6 bases and V by 4 bases; bases with no gene match: 9. The CDR3 DNA follows: TGTGCCAGCAGCCTATCAGCGGGGGGGCGGAGCGAGCAGTACTTC. This sequence encodes CASSLSAGGRSEQYF.

The chain employs TRBV6-2 or TRBV6-3 and TRBJ2-7, with unresolved D. The CDR3 contains 12 residues. V dropped 3 bases and J dropped 4 bases, with 7 bases sitting between them. Germline CDR1 and CDR2: MNHEY and SVGEGT. The CDR3 is CASSYGQYEQYF. DNA for the CDR3: TGTGCCAGCAGTTATGGCCAGTACGAGCAGTACTTC.

This chain uses TRBV9 with TRBJ1-1; maybe TRBD1 (5 bases). The germline V and J ends were trimmed by 3 bases and 4 bases, with 13 bases remaining between them. The CDR3 is 14 residues long. The germline V gene has CDR1 SGDLS and CDR2 YYNGEE. Here the CDR3 DNA reads TGTGCCAGCAGCGCCACAGGAAAGGTCACTGAAGCTTTCTTT. This translates into CASSATGKVTEAFF.

This clone was counted once. This chain links TRBV24-1 with TRBJ2-1, with D perhaps TRBD1 (6 bases). Germline values: CDR1 KGHDR, CDR2 SFDVKD. V shed 7 bases and J shed 12 bases, with 15 bases lying between them. The CDR3 loop spans 12 amino acids. In DNA, the CDR3 is TGTGCCACCAGCCAGGGAAGGGGGTGGCAGTTCTTC. Protein product: CATSQGRGWQFF.

In its sample, this clone was seen once. The V gene is TRBV24-1, the J gene TRBJ2-2; tentatively, D is TRBD1 (5 bases). V was pared by 3 bases and J by 2 bases, with 12 bases between. This CDR3 has 16 amino acids. In germline, CDR1 is KGHDR, CDR2 SFDVKD. Here the CDR3 reads CATSDVGVRNTGELFF. CDR3 DNA sequence: TGTGCCACCAGTGATGTAGGGGTGCGTAACACCGGGGAGCTGTTTTTT.

This chain uses TRBV10-1 with TRBJ2-2, with D unresolved. Germline V gene sequence: CDR1 WNHNN, CDR2 SYGVQD (reference sequence). This CDR3 comprises 14 residues. V lost 6 bases and J 1 base, leaving 9 bases between the germline ends. CDR3 amino acids: CASSSPGNTGELFF. In DNA form, the CDR3 reads TGCGCCAGCAGCTCCCCCGGGAACACCGGGGAGCTGTTTTTT.

V is TRBV2 and J is TRBJ2-2; D is perhaps TRBD1 (6 bases). V lost 10 bases and J 6 bases, leaving 12 bases between the germline ends. The CDR3 runs to 12 residues. The germline CDR1 and CDR2 sequences are SNHLY and FYNNEI. As DNA, the CDR3 is TGTGCCATTAAGGGGGTCGCCGGGGAGCTGTTTTTT. It codes for CAIKGVAGELFF.

On this clone itself: An end of the junction does not agree with germline; a read error may underlie this. The CDR3 DNA follows: TGCGCCAGCAGCCAAGCCTCAGGCAGGGGGGCGAACATTGAAGCTTTCTTT. Its protein is CASSQASGRGANIEAFF. This chain joins TRBV4-3 and TRBJ1-1, with TRBD1 matching 7 bases. This CDR3 spans 17 amino acids. The germline V gene has CDR1 LGHNA and CDR2 YSLEER.

The J gene is TRBJ2-1, the V gene TRBV9; 7 nucleotides align to TRBD2. The CDR3 consists of 13 residues. The V gene's germline CDR1 is SGDLS and CDR2 YYNGEE. The V and J ends lost 4 bases and 10 bases, in that order; junction bases with no gene match: 8. Here the CDR3 DNA reads TGTGCCAGCAGCCCTCAGGGAGGGAGCGAGCAGTTCTTC. This gives the protein CASSPQGGSEQFF.

The chain is built from TRBV29-1 and TRBJ2-7; D is unclear. The germline V and J ends were trimmed by 7 bases and 7 bases, with 11 bases remaining between them. CDR1 SQVTM and CDR2 ANQGSEA come from the germline V gene. The CDR3 covers 10 residues. CDR3 loop: CSARGEEQYF. Written as DNA, the CDR3 is TGCAGCGCCCGAGGAGAGGAGCAGTACTTC.